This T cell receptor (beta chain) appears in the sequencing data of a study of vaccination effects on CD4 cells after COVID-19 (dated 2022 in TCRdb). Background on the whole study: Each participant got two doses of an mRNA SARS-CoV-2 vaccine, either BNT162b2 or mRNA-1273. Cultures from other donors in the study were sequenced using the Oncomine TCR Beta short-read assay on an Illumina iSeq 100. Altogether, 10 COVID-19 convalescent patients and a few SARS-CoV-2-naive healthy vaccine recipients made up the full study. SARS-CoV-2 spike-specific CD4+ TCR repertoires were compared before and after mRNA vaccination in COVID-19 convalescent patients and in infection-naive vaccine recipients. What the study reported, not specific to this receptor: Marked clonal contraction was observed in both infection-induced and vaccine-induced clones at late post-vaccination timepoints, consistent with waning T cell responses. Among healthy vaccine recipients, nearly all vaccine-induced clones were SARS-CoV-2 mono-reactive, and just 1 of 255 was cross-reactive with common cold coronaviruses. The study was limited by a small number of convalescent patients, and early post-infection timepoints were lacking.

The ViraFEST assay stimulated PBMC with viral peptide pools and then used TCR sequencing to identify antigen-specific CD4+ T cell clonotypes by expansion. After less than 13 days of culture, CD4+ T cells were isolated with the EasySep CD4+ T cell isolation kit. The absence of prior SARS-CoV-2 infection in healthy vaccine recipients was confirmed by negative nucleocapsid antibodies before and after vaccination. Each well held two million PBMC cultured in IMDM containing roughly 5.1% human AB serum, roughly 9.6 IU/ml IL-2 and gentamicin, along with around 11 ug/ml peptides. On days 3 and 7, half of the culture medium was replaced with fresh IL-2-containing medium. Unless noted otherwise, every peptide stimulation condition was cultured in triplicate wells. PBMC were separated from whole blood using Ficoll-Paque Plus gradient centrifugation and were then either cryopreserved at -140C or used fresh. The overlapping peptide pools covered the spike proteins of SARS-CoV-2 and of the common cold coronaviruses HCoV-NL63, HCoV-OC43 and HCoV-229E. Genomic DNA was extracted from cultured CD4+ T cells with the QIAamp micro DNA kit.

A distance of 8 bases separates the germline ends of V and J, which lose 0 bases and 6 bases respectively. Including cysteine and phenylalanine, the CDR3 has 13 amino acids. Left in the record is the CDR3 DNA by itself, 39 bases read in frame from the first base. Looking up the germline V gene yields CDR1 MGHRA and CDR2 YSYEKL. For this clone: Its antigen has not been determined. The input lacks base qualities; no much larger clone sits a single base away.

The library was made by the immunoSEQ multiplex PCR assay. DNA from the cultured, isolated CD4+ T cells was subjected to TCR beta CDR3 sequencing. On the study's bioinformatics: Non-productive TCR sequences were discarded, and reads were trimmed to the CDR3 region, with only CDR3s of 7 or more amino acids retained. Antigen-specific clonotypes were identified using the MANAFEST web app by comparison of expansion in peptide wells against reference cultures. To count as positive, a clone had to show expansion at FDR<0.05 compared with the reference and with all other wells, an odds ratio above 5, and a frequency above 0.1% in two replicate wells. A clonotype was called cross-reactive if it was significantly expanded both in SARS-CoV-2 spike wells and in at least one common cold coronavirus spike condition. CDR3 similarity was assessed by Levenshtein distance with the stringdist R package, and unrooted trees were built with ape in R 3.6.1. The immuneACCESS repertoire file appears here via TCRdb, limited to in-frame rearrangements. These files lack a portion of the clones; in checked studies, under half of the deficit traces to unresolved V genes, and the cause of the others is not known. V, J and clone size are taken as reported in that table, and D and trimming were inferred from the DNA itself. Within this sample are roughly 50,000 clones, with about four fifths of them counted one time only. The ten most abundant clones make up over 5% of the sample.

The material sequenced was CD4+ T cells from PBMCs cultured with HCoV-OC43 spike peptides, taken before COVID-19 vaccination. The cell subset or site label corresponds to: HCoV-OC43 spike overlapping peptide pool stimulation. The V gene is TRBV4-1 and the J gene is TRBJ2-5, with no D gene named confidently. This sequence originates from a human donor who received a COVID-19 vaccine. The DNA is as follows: TGCGCCAGCAGCCAAGACGGCAGCAAGACCCAGTACTTC. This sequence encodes CASSQDGSKTQYF.